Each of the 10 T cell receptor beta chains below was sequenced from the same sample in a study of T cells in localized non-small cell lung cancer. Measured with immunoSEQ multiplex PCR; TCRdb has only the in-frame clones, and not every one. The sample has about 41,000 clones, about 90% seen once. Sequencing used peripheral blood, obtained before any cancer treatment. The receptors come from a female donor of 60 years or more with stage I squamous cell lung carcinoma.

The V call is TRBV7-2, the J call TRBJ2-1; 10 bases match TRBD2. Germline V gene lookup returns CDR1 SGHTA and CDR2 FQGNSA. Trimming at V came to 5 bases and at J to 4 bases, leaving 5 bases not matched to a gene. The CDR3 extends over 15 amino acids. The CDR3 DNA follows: TGTGCCAGCAGCGCTACTAGCGGGACTTACAATGAGCAGTTCTTC. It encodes CASSATSGTYNEQFF.

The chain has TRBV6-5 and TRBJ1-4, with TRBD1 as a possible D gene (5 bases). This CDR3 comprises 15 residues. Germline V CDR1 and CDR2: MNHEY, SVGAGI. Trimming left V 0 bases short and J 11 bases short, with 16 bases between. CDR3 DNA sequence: TGTGCCAGCAGTTACTCCCAGGGAGGGGCCGGGAAACTGTTTTTT. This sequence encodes CASSYSQGGAGKLFF.

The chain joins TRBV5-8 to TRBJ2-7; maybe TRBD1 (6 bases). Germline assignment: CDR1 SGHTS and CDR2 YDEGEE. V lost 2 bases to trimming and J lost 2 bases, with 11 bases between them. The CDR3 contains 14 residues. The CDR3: CASSLAGAAYEQYF. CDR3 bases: TGTGCCAGCAGCTTAGCAGGGGCAGCCTACGAGCAGTACTTC.

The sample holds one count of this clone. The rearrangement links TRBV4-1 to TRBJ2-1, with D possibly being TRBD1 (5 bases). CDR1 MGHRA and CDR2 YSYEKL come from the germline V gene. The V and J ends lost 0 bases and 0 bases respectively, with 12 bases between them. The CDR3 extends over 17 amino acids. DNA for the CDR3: TGCGCCAGCAGCCAAGATCGAGGCGACAGCTCCTACAATGAGCAGTTCTTC. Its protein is CASSQDRGDSSYNEQFF.

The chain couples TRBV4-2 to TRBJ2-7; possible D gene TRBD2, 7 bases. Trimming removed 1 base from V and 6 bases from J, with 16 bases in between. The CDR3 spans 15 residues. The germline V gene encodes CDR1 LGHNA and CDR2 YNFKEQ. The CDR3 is CASSQGSGEGREQYF. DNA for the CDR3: TGTGCCAGCAGCCAAGGGTCAGGGGAGGGGCGCGAGCAGTACTTC.

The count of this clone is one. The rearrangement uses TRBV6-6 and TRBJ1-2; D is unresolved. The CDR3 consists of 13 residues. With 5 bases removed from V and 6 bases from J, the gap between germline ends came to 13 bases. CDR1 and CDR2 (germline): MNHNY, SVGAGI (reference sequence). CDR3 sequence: CASSRRAADGYTF. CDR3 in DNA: TGTGCCAGCAGTCGTCGAGCCGCGGATGGCTACACCTTC.

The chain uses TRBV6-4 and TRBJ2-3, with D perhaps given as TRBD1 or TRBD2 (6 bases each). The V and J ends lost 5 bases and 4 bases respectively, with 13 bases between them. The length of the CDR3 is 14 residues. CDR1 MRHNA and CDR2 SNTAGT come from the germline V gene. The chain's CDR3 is CASSRDGGPDTQYF. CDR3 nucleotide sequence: TGTGCCAGCAGTCGCGACGGGGGCCCAGATACGCAGTATTTT.

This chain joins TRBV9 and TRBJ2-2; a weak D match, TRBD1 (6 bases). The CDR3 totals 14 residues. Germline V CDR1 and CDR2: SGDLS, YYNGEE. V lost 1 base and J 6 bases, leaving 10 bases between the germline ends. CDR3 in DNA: TGTGCCAGCAGCGTAAGGACAGTGGCCGGGGAGCTGTTTTTT. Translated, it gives CASSVRTVAGELFF. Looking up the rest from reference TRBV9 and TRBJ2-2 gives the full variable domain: DSGVTQTPKHLITATGQRVTLRCSPRSGDLSVYWYQQSLDQGLQFLIQYYNGEERAKGNILERFSAQQFPDLHSELNLSSLELGDSALYFCASSVRTVAGELFFGEGSRLTVL.

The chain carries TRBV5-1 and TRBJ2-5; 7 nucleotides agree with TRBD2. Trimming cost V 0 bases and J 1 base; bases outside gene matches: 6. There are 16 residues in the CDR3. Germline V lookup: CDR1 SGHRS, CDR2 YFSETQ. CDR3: CASSLGLADPQETQYF. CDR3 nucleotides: TGCGCCAGCAGCTTGGGCCTAGCGGATCCCCAAGAGACCCAGTACTTC.

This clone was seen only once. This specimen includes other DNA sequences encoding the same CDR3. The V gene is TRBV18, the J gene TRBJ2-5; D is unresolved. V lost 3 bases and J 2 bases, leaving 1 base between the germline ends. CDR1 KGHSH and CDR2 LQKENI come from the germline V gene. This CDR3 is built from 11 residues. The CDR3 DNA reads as TGTGCCAGCTCACCTCAAGAGACCCAGTACTTC. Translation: CASSPQETQYF. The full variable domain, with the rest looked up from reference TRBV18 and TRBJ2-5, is NAGVMQNPRHLVRRRGQEARLRCSPMKGHSHVYWYRQLPEEGLKFMVYLQKENIIDESGMPKERFSAEFPKEGPSILRIQQVVRGDSAAYFCASSPQETQYFGPGTRLLVL.